The 13 T cell receptor beta chains below all came from one sample that was sequenced in a study of spatial heterogeneity in lung cancer (dated 2019 in TCRdb). Receptors were amplified or captured by 5' RACE. This sample was sequenced with a NextSeq 500. The raw public reads went through TCRdb reprocessing: fastp at Q25, MiXCR clone calling, in-frame beta chains kept. Here each entry gathers all rows of one CDR3 protein and keeps the most common genes and DNA. This sample gives some 83,000 distinct CDR3 sequences in total; 7.5% to 9.5% of them show up just once. Clones ranked in the top ten supply 6.8% of the sample. The time point label here, explained by the study, means: sample taken at primary tumor resection. The source material was PBMCs, sampled at surgery. These receptors originate from a male donor with early-stage non-small cell lung cancer.

Only a few counts were recorded for this clonotype. The chain is built from TRBV7-9 and TRBJ1-5; 10 bases fit TRBD1. V trimming: 5 bases; J trimming: 1 base; junction bases outside the gene matches: 2. CDR1 SEHNR and CDR2 FQNEAQ come from the germline V gene (reference sequence). The CDR3 loop spans 15 amino acids. The CDR3 here is CASSGTGASNQPQHF. The DNA for the CDR3 is TGTGCCAGCAGCGGGACAGGGGCGAGCAATCAGCCCCAGCATTTT.

At least ten counts were recorded for this clonotype. The V call is TRBV9, the J call TRBJ2-1; 9 bases map to TRBD2. CDR1 SGDLS and CDR2 YYNGEE come from the germline V gene. This CDR3 region has 15 residues. V gave up 0 bases and J gave up 6 bases; unmatched junction bases: 4. CDR3 in amino acids: CASSVVSGRSNEQFF. CDR3 coding DNA: TGTGCCAGCAGCGTAGTGAGCGGGAGGTCCAATGAGCAGTTCTTC.

J is TRBJ1-6 and V is TRBV15, with D possibly TRBD1 on 5 matching bases. Trimming took off 1 base at V and 7 bases at J, with 11 bases between the two ends. The CDR3 is made up of 15 amino acids. Germline V lookup: CDR1 LNHNV, CDR2 YYDKDF (reference sequence). CDR3 residues: CATSRGRVNNSPLHF. As DNA, the CDR3 is TGTGCCACCAGCAGAGGCAGGGTCAACAATTCACCCCTCCACTTT.

This clonotype has at least ten counts. The genes are TRBV5-1 and TRBJ2-1; D is possibly TRBD1 (5 bases). The CDR3 totals 15 residues. The germline gives CDR1 SGHRS, CDR2 YFSETQ. V lost 0 bases to trimming and J lost 8 bases, with 15 bases between them. The CDR3 spells CASSLEVAGRHEQFF. In DNA form, the CDR3 reads TGCGCCAGCAGCTTGGAAGTGGCAGGGCGGCATGAGCAGTTCTTC.

This clonotype has more than one count but fewer than ten. The chain couples TRBV18 to TRBJ1-4; tentatively, D is TRBD1 (6 bases). CDR1 KGHSH and CDR2 LQKENI come from the germline V gene. The CDR3 has 15 residues. The germline V and J ends were trimmed by 2 bases and 5 bases, with 12 bases remaining between them. The CDR3 is CASSPTGTKNEKLFF. For the CDR3, the DNA is TGTGCCAGCTCACCAACCGGGACAAAGAATGAAAAACTGTTTTTT.

This clonotype came up a few times. The chain couples TRBV7-9 to TRBJ2-1; D may match TRBD1 or TRBD2 (5 bases each). This CDR3 has 14 residues. Germline assignment: CDR1 SEHNR and CDR2 FQNEAQ (reference sequence). With 5 bases removed from V and 3 bases from J, the gap between germline ends came to 11 bases. CDR3 in amino acids: CASSRRDHYNEQFF. CDR3 sequence (DNA): TGTGCCAGCAGCCGCCGGGACCACTACAATGAGCAGTTCTTC.

This clonotype was counted only a few times. The rearrangement links TRBV18 to TRBJ2-2, with D perhaps TRBD2 (5 bases). Germline CDR1 and CDR2: KGHSH and LQKENI. CDR3 length equals 15 residues. The V gene lost 5 bases and the J gene lost 5 bases, with 15 bases spanning the gap. The CDR3 sequence is CASSSLDSQTGELFF. CDR3 DNA sequence: TGTGCCAGCTCATCCTTGGACTCGCAGACCGGGGAGCTGTTTTTT.

This clonotype occurred many times. The J gene is TRBJ1-5, the V gene TRBV4-3; TRBD1 agrees at 8 bases. The V gene end was trimmed by 1 base and the J gene end by 4 bases; junction bases not matched to a gene: 6. Germline lookup yields CDR1 LGHNA and CDR2 YSLEER. This CDR3 spans 16 amino acids. This CDR3 reads CASSQVLGTGNQPQHF. CDR3 bases: TGCGCCAGCAGCCAAGTACTGGGGACAGGAAATCAGCCCCAGCATTTT.

This clonotype was found many times. The gene calls are TRBV27 and TRBJ1-5; D gene uncertain. The CDR3 runs to 15 residues. V lost 2 bases, J lost 5 bases, and 13 bases lay in between. Germline CDR1 and CDR2: MNHEY and SMNVEV (reference sequence). CDR3 coding DNA: TGTGCCAGCAGTTTAGGAAGCCTACCTCATCAGCCCCAGCATTTT. This encodes CASSLGSLPHQPQHF.

In its sample, this clonotype was seen once. At one boundary the junction diverges from the germline segment, which might be a read error. The chain links TRBV12-3 or TRBV12-4 to TRBJ2-1; 11 bases are shared with TRBD2. The length of the CDR3 is 14 residues. The CDR3 DNA follows: TGTGCCAGCAAAACTAGCGGGAGTCTCAATGCGCAGTTCTTC. Protein: CASKTSGSLNAQFF.

This clonotype showed up many times. V usage is TRBV9 and J usage is TRBJ2-5, with D tentatively TRBD1 (7 bases). Germline CDR1 SGDLS, CDR2 YYNGEE. V lost 3 bases to trimming and J lost 3 bases, with 15 bases between them. The CDR3 runs to 15 residues. The CDR3 loop reads CASSARQGGEETQYF. DNA of the CDR3: TGTGCCAGCAGCGCTCGACAGGGAGGTGAAGAGACCCAGTACTTC.

In nucleotides, the CDR3 is TGTGCCAGTAGGCATCTGGGCACTGAAGCTTTCTTT. It codes for CASRHLGTEAFF. J is TRBJ1-1 and V is TRBV19; D call uncertain. The CDR3 sequence is 12 residues long. V was trimmed by 6 bases and J by 4 bases, leaving 9 bases between them. CDR1 and CDR2 (germline): LNHDA, SQIVND (reference sequence).

The V gene is TRBV20-1, the J gene TRBJ2-7, with D unclear. Germline assignment: CDR1 DFQATT and CDR2 SNEGSKA (reference sequence). Trimming removed 2 bases from V and 0 bases from J, with 8 bases in between. CDR3 length equals 13 residues. As DNA, the CDR3 is TGCAGTGCTAGATATCCCCTCTCCTACGAGCAGTACTTC. Translation gives CSARYPLSYEQYF.